This T cell receptor (beta chain) was retrieved from a study of T-cell reconstitution after alpha-beta-depleted transplantation in children. This clonotype showed up just a few times. Antigen: not known. Study-level results: There were some patients whose high TCRbeta diversity at day 60 came from surviving recipient T cells and thymic progenitors. T-cell counts and diversity at one year post-transplant came mainly from newly produced T cells. About two months after transplant, alpha-beta T cells reportedly came from several hundred expanded graft clones.

TCRbeta library construction was performed incorporating unique molecular identifiers. Via MiXCR, TCRdb re-called the PCR reads, giving one row per CDR3 protein. The table lists 440,000 or so distinct CDR3 sequences, around 46% of them singletons. The CDR3 extends over 15 amino acids. The germline CDR1 and CDR2 sequences are SGHAT and FQNNGV. V trimming: 6 bases; J trimming: 5 bases; junction bases outside the gene matches: 11. This sequence joins TRBV11-2 and TRBJ2-7; 9 bases map to TRBD1. The sequenced sample was PBMCs, obtained before TCRalphabeta/CD19-depleted stem cell transplant. The clonotype was recovered from a girl aged 2-9 years with aplastic anemia, due to receive a stem cell transplant. CDR3: CASRPQGGQGNEQYF. Written as DNA, the CDR3 is TGTGCCAGCAGGCCTCAGGGGGGACAGGGAAACGAGCAGTACTTC.